This TCR beta chain stems from a study of blood T cell repertoires in COVID-19. The CDR3 runs 16 residues. With 4 bases clipped from V and 3 bases from J, the junction kept 9 bases outside the gene matches. Looked up from germline, CDR1 is PRHDT and CDR2 is FYEKMQ (reference sequence). Method: immunoSEQ multiplex PCR; TCRdb's copy keeps in-frame clones and lacks some. The data show about 300,000 clones, with over 75% seen just once and over 2% held by the top ten. The rearrangement uses TRBV13 and TRBJ1-2; 9 nucleotides match TRBD1. The source material was PBMCs or T cells enriched from blood (not recorded which). This sequence was found in a man aged 25 to 40 who had recovered from COVID-19. CDR3 loop: CASSSLAGTGYYGYTF. The DNA for the CDR3 is TGTGCCAGCAGCTCGCTTGCGGGGACAGGGTACTATGGCTACACCTTC.